Below are 27 T cell receptor beta chains sequenced from a single sample in a study of T cells in localized non-small cell lung cancer. Generated by immunoSEQ multiplex PCR, the TCRdb table keeps only in-frame clones and is missing some. The table has some 90,000 clones, approximately 88% seen once. The specimen comprised peripheral blood, sampled before any cancer treatment. The source is a man aged 40-75 years with stage I squamous cell lung carcinoma.

J is TRBJ2-7 and V is TRBV5-6, with D tentatively TRBD1 or TRBD2 (5 bases each). This CDR3 is built from 15 residues. The V gene's germline CDR1 is SGHDT and CDR2 YYEEEE. Between the trimmed V and J ends, which lost 0 bases and 2 bases, there was a span of 12 bases. The DNA of the CDR3 is TGTGCCAGCAGCTTGGCCCGGGACCTTACCTACGAGCAGTACTTC. As protein: CASSLARDLTYEQYF.

This clone was observed a single time. This chain joins TRBV19 and TRBJ1-1; the match to TRBD1 covers 10 bases. The CDR3 extends over 15 amino acids. V was pared by 5 bases and J by 3 bases, with 6 bases of the junction left unmatched. The germline gives CDR1 LNHDA, CDR2 SQIVND (reference sequence). The CDR3 nucleotides read TGTGCCAGTAGTGACGACAGGGGGCGGGACACTGAAGCTTTCTTT. As protein: CASSDDRGRDTEAFF. The whole variable domain, filled in from reference TRBV19 and TRBJ1-1, reads DGGITQSPKYLFRKEGQNVTLSCEQNLNHDAMYWYRQDPGQGLRLIYYSQIVNDFQKGDIAEGYSVSREKKESFPLTVTSAQKNPTAFYLCASSDDRGRDTEAFFGQGTRLTVV.

The J gene is TRBJ1-4, the V gene TRBV11-2; D not certain. This CDR3 spans 14 amino acids. V gave up 1 base and J gave up 4 bases, with 7 bases separating them. Germline CDR1 is SGHAT and CDR2 is FQNNGV. The CDR3 region is CASSLVVHNEKLFF. The DNA of the CDR3 is TGTGCCAGCAGCTTAGTGGTGCATAATGAAAAACTGTTTTTT.

Note on this clone: One end of the junction fails to match germline, which may point to a read error. This chain links TRBV2 with TRBJ2-5, with TRBD2 as a possible D gene (5 bases). The closer fit of TRBJ2-7 to the DNA end suggests the J call may be wrong. This CDR3 comprises 14 residues. Germline V gene data show CDR1 as SNHLY and CDR2 as FYNNEI. The CDR3: CACRRDPSLYEQYF. The CDR3 DNA sequence: TGTGCCTGCAGACGGGATCCCAGCCTGTACGAGCAGTACTTC.

The V and J genes are TRBV30 and TRBJ1-1; D ambiguous. V lost 0 bases, J lost 5 bases, and 25 bases lay in between. The CDR3 totals 18 residues. CDR1 and CDR2 from the germline V gene are GTSNPN and SVGIG (reference sequence). The DNA of the CDR3 is TGTGCCTGGAGTGTACCAGGTTGGGGAGAAGGAGGTAGGACTGAAGCTTTCTTT. It specifies CAWSVPGWGEGGRTEAFF.

The gene calls are TRBV27 and TRBJ1-2; tentatively, D is TRBD1 (5 bases). This CDR3 spans 14 amino acids. The V gene lost 2 bases and the J gene lost 3 bases, with 10 bases spanning the gap. The germline CDR1 and CDR2 sequences are MNHEY and SMNVEV (reference sequence). CDR3 protein: CASSLNQGYYGYTF. CDR3 DNA: TGTGCCAGCAGTTTAAACCAGGGCTACTATGGCTACACCTTC.

The chain carries TRBV5-1 and TRBJ2-2; D may be TRBD1 or TRBD2 (5 bases each). Trimming cost V 0 bases and J 2 bases, with 11 bases left between them. Per germline, CDR1 SGHRS and CDR2 YFSETQ. This CDR3 spans 16 amino acids. CDR3 sequence (DNA): TGCGCCAGCAGCTTGGCTACTGGGACCAACACCGGGGAGCTGTTTTTT. It is translated as CASSLATGTNTGELFF. The variable domain in full, completed from reference TRBV5-1 and TRBJ2-2, reads KAGVTQTPRYLIKTRGQQVTLSCSPISGHRSVSWYQQTPGQGLQFLFEYFSETQRNKGNFPGRFSGRQFSNSRSEMNVSTLELGDSALYLCASSLATGTNTGELFFGEGSRLTVL.

This clone was found once. The gene calls are TRBV5-1 and TRBJ2-7; 8 positions agree with TRBD1. In germline, CDR1 is SGHRS, CDR2 YFSETQ. V was pared by 4 bases and J by 1 base, with 10 bases of the junction left unmatched. The CDR3 is 16 residues long. CDR3 in amino acids: CASSPDRDLSSYEQYF. The CDR3, as DNA: TGCGCCAGCAGCCCGGACAGGGACTTAAGTTCCTACGAGCAGTACTTC.

In its sample, this clone is large. This chain's CDR3 is CASSLHDPLREQYF. CDR3 coding DNA: TGCGCCAGCAGTCTCCATGACCCTCTACGGGAGCAGTACTTC. The V gene is TRBV23-1, the J gene TRBJ2-7; D unresolved. TRBV23-1 is designated an ORF whose function remains uncertain. The V gene lost 4 bases and the J gene lost 7 bases, with 17 bases spanning the gap. This CDR3 region has 14 residues.

This rearrangement joins TRBV5-6 to TRBJ1-2, with TRBD1 matching 9 bases. Per germline, CDR1 SGHDT and CDR2 YYEEEE. This CDR3 spans 15 amino acids. Trimming removed 1 base from V and 5 bases from J; junction bases left unmatched: 6. The CDR3 sequence: CASSLRGQGPYGYTF. CDR3 sequence (DNA): TGTGCCAGCAGCTTGAGGGGACAGGGTCCGTATGGCTACACCTTC.

CDR3 residues: CASSPTVNEQFF. Written as DNA, the CDR3 is TGTGCCAGCAGCCCGACTGTCAATGAGCAGTTCTTC. V is TRBV7-9 and J is TRBJ2-1; no reliable D call. Trimming removed 5 bases from V and 6 bases from J, with 8 bases in between. This CDR3 contains 12 residues. Germline CDR1 and CDR2: SEHNR and FQNEAQ (reference sequence).

The chain employs TRBV4-1 and TRBJ1-1; possibly TRBD1 for D (5 bases). The ends were cut back, 0 bases at V and 4 bases at J, with 6 bases in the middle. The CDR3 is 13 residues long. In germline, CDR1 is MGHRA, CDR2 YSYEKL. The CDR3 region is CASSQERGTEAFF. In nucleotides, the CDR3 is TGCGCCAGCAGCCAAGAGAGGGGCACTGAAGCTTTCTTT.

J is TRBJ2-5 and V is TRBV10-3; maybe TRBD1 (5 bases). The V and J ends lost 3 bases and 9 bases respectively, with 14 bases between them. The germline V gene has CDR1 ENHRY and CDR2 SYGVKD. This CDR3 spans 13 amino acids. The CDR3 nucleotides are TGTGCCATCAGTGAAGGAGAGTTAGGGGCCCAGTACTTC. The encoded protein is CAISEGELGAQYF.

This clone was counted once. The chain joins TRBV5-1 to TRBJ1-6; D gene ambiguous. V lost 2 bases to trimming and J lost 9 bases, with 9 bases between them. CDR1 is SGHRS and CDR2 is YFSETQ in the germline V gene. This CDR3 spans 13 amino acids. The CDR3 loop is CASSLAGSSPLHF. CDR3 nucleotide sequence: TGCGCCAGCAGCTTAGCCGGGAGTTCACCCCTCCACTTT.

The rearrangement links TRBV5-1 to TRBJ2-2; D may be TRBD1 or TRBD2 (5 bases each). The V end was cut by 4 bases, the J end by 4 bases, with 11 bases between. The CDR3 consists of 14 residues. Germline-derived CDR1 and CDR2 are SGHRS and YFSETQ. The CDR3 DNA reads as TGCGCCAGCAGCAACGAAGGGACCACCGGGGAGCTGTTTTTT. Translated, it gives CASSNEGTTGELFF.

This clone was seen only once. This chain connects TRBV7-8 to TRBJ2-7; D unresolved. Trimming removed 0 bases at V and 3 bases at J, with 15 bases between. The CDR3 is 16 residues long. In germline, CDR1 is SGHVS, CDR2 FQNEAQ. The CDR3 region is CASSLATVRKNYEQYF. CDR3 DNA sequence: TGTGCCAGCAGCTTAGCCACGGTCAGAAAAAACTACGAGCAGTACTTC. The whole variable domain, filled in from reference TRBV7-8 and TRBJ2-7, reads GAGVSQSPRYKVAKRGQDVALRCDPISGHVSLFWYQQALGQGPEFLTYFQNEAQLDKSGLPSDRFFAERPEGSVSTLKIQRTQQEDSAVYLCASSLATVRKNYEQYFGPGTRLTVT.

The chain carries TRBV4-2 and TRBJ1-1; D might be TRBD1 (6 bases). Germline loops: CDR1 LGHNA, CDR2 YNFKEQ. There are 15 residues in the CDR3. The V end lost 0 bases, the J end lost 0 bases, and 8 bases lay between the germline ends. The CDR3 loop reads CASSQDYRVNTEAFF. CDR3 nucleotide sequence: TGTGCCAGCAGCCAAGATTACAGGGTGAACACTGAAGCTTTCTTT.

The V gene is TRBV12-1, the J gene TRBJ2-6; the D call of TRBD1 is as the table states it, not checked on the DNA. TRBV12-1 represents a pseudogene. CDR3 size: 18 residues. CDR3 residues: CASSHVLAQPSGANVLTF. The DNA of the CDR3 is TGTGCCAGCAGCCACGTGCTGGCACAGCCCTCTGGGGCCAACGTCCTGACTTTC.

This chain uses TRBV19 with TRBJ1-2, with unresolved D. CDR3 size: 14 residues. Trimming cost V 2 bases and J 3 bases, with 10 bases left between them. The V gene's germline CDR1 is LNHDA and CDR2 SQIVND (reference sequence). CDR3 bases: TGTGCCAGTAGTATATCTGGGAACCACTATGGCTACACCTTC. Translating gives CASSISGNHYGYTF.

The chain joins TRBV6-5 to TRBJ1-1, with D possibly TRBD1 on 6 matching bases. This CDR3 spans 13 amino acids. Germline V CDR1 and CDR2: MNHEY, SVGAGI. V was clipped by 7 bases and J by 10 bases, with 19 bases between them. DNA for the CDR3: TGTGCCAGCACCGAGACAGGTACCTTTCGAGCTTTCTTT. Translation: CASTETGTFRAFF.

This clone has only one observation. The chain recombines TRBV19 with TRBJ1-5; 8 bases match TRBD1. The CDR3 contains 20 residues. Germline assignment: CDR1 LNHDA and CDR2 SQIVND (reference sequence). The trim removed 0 bases at V and 0 bases at J, leaving 13 bases unmatched. In nucleotides, the CDR3 is TGTGCCAGTAGTATAGAGGGGCAGGGGGCCGGCGCGGATAGCAATCAGCCCCAGCATTTT. Its translation: CASSIEGQGAGADSNQPQHF. Full variable domain (rest looked up from reference TRBV19 and TRBJ1-5): DGGITQSPKYLFRKEGQNVTLSCEQNLNHDAMYWYRQDPGQGLRLIYYSQIVNDFQKGDIAEGYSVSREKKESFPLTVTSAQKNPTAFYLCASSIEGQGAGADSNQPQHFGDGTRLSIL.

CDR3 DNA: TGTGCCACCAGCTTACGGACAGCGTACAATGAGCAGTTCTTC. This encodes CATSLRTAYNEQFF. This chain connects TRBV15 to TRBJ2-1, with a weak D call TRBD1 (6 bases). The CDR3 length is 14 residues. Looked up from germline, CDR1 is LNHNV and CDR2 is YYDKDF (reference sequence). Trimming took 5 bases from V and 4 from J, leaving 12 bases between them. Based on the CDR3 plus reference TRBV15 and TRBJ2-1, the full variable domain is DAMVIQNPRYQVTQFGKPVTLSCSQTLNHNVMYWYQQKSSQAPKLLFHYYDKDFNNEADTPDNFQSRRPNTSFCFLDIRSPGLGDTAMYLCATSLRTAYNEQFFGPGTRLTVL.

The rearrangement links TRBV4-2 to TRBJ1-1; D is unclear. Per germline, CDR1 LGHNA and CDR2 YNFKEQ. The CDR3 has 13 residues. V was shortened by 5 bases and J by 3 bases, with 10 bases between the two germline ends. CDR3 sequence (DNA): TGTGCCAGCAGCTTGGGTTTGGACACTGAAGCTTTCTTT. It translates to CASSLGLDTEAFF.

This chain joins TRBV7-9 and TRBJ2-2; TRBD1 matches at 10 bases. Germline V CDR1 and CDR2: SEHNR, FQNEAQ (reference sequence). This CDR3 comprises 15 residues. V gave up 5 bases and J gave up 3 bases; unmatched junction bases: 3. The CDR3 here is CASSIGQGDTGELFF. CDR3 bases: TGTGCCAGCAGCATAGGACAGGGGGACACCGGGGAGCTGTTTTTT.

The V and J genes are TRBV16 and TRBJ1-6, with no clear D. The CDR3 contains 14 residues. Per germline, CDR1 KGHSY and CDR2 FQNENV. V gave up 0 bases and J gave up 10 bases, with 10 bases separating them. CDR3 loop: CASSQSGRDSPLHF. In DNA, the CDR3 is TGTGCCAGCAGCCAATCCGGAAGAGACTCACCCCTCCACTTT.

This chain joins TRBV15 and TRBJ2-1; 7 bases align to TRBD2. This CDR3 has 15 residues. CDR1 and CDR2 (germline): LNHNV, YYDKDF (reference sequence). The V and J ends lost 1 base and 7 bases, in that order; junction bases with no gene match: 7. CDR3 amino acids: CATSRAGTTKNEQFF. The CDR3 bases are TGTGCCACCAGCAGAGCCGGGACTACCAAGAATGAGCAGTTCTTC.

The V call is TRBV5-4, the J call TRBJ1-1; D gene unclear. Germline CDR1 reads SGHNT; CDR2 reads YYREEE (reference sequence). V was clipped by 3 bases and J by 5 bases, with 17 bases between them. The CDR3 spans 15 residues. The CDR3 DNA follows: TGTGCCAGCAGCTCGGAGAGAGCGAGGAAGACTGAAGCTTTCTTT. Amino acids: CASSSERARKTEAFF. Variable domain in full (rest from reference TRBV5-4 and TRBJ1-1): ETGVTQSPTHLIKTRGQQVTLRCSSQSGHNTVSWYQQALGQGPQFIFQYYREEENGRGNFPPRFSGLQFPNYSSELNVNALELDDSALYLCASSSERARKTEAFFGQGTRLTVV.